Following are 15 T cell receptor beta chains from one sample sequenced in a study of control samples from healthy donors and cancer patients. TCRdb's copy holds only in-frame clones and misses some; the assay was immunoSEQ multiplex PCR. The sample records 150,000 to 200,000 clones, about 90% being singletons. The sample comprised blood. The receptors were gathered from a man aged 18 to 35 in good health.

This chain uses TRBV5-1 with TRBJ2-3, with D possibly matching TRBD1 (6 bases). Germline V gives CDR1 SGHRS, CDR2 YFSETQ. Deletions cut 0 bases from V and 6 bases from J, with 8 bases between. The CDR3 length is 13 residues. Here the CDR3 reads CASSLVRGDTQYF. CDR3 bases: TGCGCCAGCAGCTTGGTTAGGGGGGATACGCAGTATTTT. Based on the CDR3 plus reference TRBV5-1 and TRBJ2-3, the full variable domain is KAGVTQTPRYLIKTRGQQVTLSCSPISGHRSVSWYQQTPGQGLQFLFEYFSETQRNKGNFPGRFSGRQFSNSRSEMNVSTLELGDSALYLCASSLVRGDTQYFGPGTRLTVL.

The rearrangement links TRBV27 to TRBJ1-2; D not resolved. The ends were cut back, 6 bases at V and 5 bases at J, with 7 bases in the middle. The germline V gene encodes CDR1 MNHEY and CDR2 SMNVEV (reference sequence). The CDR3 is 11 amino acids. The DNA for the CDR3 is TGTGCCAGCAGCCCAGGTTATGGCTACACCTTC. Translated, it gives CASSPGYGYTF.

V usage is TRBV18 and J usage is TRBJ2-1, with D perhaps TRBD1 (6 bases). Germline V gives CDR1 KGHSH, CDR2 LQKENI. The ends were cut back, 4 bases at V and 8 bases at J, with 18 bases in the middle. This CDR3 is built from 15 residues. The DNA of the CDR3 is TGTGCCAGCTCACAGCGGCAGGGGCATGGAGATGAGCAGTTCTTC. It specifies CASSQRQGHGDEQFF.

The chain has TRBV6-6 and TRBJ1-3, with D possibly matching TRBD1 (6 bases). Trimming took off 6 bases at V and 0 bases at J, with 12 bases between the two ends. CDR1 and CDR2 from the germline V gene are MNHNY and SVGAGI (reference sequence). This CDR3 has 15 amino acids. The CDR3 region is CASRSGQLSGNTIYF. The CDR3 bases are TGTGCCAGCAGATCCGGACAGCTCTCTGGAAACACCATATATTTT.

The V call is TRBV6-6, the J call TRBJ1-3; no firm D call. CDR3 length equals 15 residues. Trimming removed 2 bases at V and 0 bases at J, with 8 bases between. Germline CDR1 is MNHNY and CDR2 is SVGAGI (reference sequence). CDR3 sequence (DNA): TGTGCCAGCAGTTACGCACGGACCTCTGGAAACACCATATATTTT. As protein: CASSYARTSGNTIYF.

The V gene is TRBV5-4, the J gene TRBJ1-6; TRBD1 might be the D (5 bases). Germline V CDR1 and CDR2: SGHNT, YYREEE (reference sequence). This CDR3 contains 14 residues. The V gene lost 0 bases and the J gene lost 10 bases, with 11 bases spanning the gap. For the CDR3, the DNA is TGTGCCAGCAGCTTGGGGGGCGAGCAGTCACCCCTCCACTTT. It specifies CASSLGGEQSPLHF.

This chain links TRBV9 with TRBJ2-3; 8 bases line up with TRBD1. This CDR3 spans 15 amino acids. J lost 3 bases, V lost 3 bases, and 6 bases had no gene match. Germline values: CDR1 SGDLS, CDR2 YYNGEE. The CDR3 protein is CASSDRGVVTDTQYF. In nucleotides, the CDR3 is TGTGCCAGCAGCGACAGGGGGGTAGTAACAGATACGCAGTATTTT.

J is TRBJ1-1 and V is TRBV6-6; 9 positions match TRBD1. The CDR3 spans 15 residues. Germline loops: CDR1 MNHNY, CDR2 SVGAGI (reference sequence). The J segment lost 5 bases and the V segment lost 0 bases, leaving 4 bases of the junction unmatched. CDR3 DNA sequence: TGTGCCAGCAGTTACTCGGGACAGGGTAGTACTGAAGCTTTCTTT. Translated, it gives CASSYSGQGSTEAFF.

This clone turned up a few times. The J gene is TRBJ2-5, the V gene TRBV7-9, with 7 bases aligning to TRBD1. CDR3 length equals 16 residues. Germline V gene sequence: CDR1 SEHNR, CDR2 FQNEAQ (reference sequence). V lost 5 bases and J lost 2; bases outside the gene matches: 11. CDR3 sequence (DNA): TGTGCCAGCAGCACCCCGGACAGGCGAGATCAAGAGACCCAGTACTTC. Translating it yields CASSTPDRRDQETQYF.

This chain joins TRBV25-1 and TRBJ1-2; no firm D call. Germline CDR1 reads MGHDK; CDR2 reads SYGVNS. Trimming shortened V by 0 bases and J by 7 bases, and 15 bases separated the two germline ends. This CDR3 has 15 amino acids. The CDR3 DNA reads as TGTGCCAGCAGTGAATATAGTGGGCCACTGGGTGGCTACACCTTC. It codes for CASSEYSGPLGGYTF.

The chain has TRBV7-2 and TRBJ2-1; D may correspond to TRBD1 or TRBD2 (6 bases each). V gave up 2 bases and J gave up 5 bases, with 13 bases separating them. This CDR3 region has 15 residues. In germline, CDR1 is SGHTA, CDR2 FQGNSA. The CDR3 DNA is TGTGCCAGCAGCTTACGGGGGCAGGATGACAATGAGCAGTTCTTC. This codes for CASSLRGQDDNEQFF. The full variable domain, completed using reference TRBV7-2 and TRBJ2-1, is GAGVSQSPSNKVTEKGKDVELRCDPISGHTALYWYRQSLGQGLEFLIYFQGNSAPDKSGLPSDRFSAERTGGSVSTLTIQRTQQEDSAVYLCASSLRGQDDNEQFFGPGTRLTVL.

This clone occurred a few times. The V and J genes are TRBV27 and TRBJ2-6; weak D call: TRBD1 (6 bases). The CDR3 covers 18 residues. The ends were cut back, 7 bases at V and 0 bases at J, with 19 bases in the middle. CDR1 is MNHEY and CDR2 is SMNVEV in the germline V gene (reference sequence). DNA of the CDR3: TGTGCCAGCACCTCGCTCAGGGGCTCGGACTCTGGGGCCAACGTCCTGACTTTC. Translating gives CASTSLRGSDSGANVLTF.

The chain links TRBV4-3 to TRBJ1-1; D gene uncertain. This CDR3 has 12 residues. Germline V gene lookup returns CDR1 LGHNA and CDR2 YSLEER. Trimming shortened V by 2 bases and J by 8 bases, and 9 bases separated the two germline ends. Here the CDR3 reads CASSQLRGEAFF. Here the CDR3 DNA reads TGCGCCAGCAGCCAACTACGCGGAGAAGCTTTCTTT.

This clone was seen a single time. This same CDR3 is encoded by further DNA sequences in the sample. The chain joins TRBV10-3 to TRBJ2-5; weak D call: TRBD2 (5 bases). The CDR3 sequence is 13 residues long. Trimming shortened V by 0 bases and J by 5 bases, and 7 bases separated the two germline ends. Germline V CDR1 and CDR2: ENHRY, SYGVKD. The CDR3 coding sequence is TGTGCCATCAGTGAGTCGGGCGGGGAGACCCAGTACTTC. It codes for CAISESGGETQYF.

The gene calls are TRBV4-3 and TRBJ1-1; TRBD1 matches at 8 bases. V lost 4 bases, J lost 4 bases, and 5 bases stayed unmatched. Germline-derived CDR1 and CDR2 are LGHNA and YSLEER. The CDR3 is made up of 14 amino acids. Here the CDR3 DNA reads TGCGCCAGCAGCCCCTGGACAGGGAGCACTGAAGCTTTCTTT. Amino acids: CASSPWTGSTEAFF.